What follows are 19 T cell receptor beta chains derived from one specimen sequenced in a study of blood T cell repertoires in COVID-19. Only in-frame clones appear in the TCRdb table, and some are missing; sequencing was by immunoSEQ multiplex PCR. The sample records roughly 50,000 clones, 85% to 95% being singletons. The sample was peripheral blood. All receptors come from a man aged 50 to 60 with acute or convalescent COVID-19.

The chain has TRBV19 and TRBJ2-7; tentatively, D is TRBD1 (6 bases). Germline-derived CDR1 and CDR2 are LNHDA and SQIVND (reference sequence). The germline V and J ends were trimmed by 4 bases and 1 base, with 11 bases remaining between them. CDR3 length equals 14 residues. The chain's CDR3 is CASSRGQISYEQYF. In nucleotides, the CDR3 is TGTGCCAGTAGTAGAGGACAGATATCCTACGAGCAGTACTTC.

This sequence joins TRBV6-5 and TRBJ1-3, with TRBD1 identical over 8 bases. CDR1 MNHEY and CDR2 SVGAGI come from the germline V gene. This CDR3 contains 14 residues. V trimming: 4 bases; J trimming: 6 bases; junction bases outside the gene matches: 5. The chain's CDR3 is CASSSARGPNTIYF. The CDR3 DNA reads TGTGCCAGCAGTTCTGCCAGGGGGCCAAACACCATATATTTT.

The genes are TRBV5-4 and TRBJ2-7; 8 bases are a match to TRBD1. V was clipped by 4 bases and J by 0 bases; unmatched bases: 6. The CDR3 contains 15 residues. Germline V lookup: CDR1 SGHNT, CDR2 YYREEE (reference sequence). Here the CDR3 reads CASSPGGTTSYEQYF. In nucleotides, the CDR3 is TGTGCCAGCAGCCCAGGGGGCACGACCTCCTACGAGCAGTACTTC.

CDR3 sequence reads: CASSLTLTDNQPQHF. In DNA, the CDR3 is TGTGCCAGCTCACTAACTCTAACAGACAATCAGCCCCAGCATTTT. The genes are TRBV18 and TRBJ1-5; D is unclear. Germline V CDR1 and CDR2: KGHSH, LQKENI. The CDR3 length is 15 residues. V was clipped by 4 bases and J by 3 bases, with 13 bases between them.

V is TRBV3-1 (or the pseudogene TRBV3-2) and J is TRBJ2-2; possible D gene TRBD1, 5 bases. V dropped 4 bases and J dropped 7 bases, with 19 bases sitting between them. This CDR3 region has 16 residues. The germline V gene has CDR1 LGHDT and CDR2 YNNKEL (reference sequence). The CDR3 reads CASSLRAPWVIGELFF. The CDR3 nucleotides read TGTGCCAGCAGCCTCAGGGCCCCTTGGGTGATCGGGGAGCTGTTTTTT.

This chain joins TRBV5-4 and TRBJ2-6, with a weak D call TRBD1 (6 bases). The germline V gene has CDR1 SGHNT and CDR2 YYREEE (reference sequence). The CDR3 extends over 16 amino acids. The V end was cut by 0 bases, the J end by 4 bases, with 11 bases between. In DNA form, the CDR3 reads TGTGCCAGCAGCTTGGGGGGGCCGGGCGGGGCCAACGTCCTGACTTTC. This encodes CASSLGGPGGANVLTF.

CDR3 coding DNA: TGTGCCAGCAGCGTAGAGAATGTCCAGGGTGAGCAGTTCTTC. Translation gives CASSVENVQGEQFF. The J gene is TRBJ2-1, the V gene TRBV9; possible D gene TRBD1, 5 bases. Germline V gene lookup returns CDR1 SGDLS and CDR2 YYNGEE. V was clipped by 0 bases and J by 9 bases, with 13 bases between them. This CDR3 is 14 amino acids long.

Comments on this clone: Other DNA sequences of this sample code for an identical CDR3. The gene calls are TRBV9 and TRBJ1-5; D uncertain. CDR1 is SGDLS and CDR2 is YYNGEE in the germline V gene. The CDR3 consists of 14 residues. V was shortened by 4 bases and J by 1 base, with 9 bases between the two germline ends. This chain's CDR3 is CASSPGVSNQPQHF. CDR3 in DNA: TGTGCCAGCAGCCCGGGAGTAAGCAATCAGCCCCAGCATTTT.

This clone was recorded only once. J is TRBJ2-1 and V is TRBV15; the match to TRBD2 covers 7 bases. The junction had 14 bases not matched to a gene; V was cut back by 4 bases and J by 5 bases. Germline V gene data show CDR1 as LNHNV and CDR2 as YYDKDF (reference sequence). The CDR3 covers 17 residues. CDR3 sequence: CATSKSGTNPQNNEQFF. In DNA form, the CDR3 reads TGTGCCACCAGCAAGTCCGGGACTAACCCCCAAAACAATGAGCAGTTCTTC.

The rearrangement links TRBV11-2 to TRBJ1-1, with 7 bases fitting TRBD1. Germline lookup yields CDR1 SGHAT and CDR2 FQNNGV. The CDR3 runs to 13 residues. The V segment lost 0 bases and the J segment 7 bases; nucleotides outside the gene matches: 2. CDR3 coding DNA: TGTGCCAGCAGCTTAGACCAGGGGGTTGAAGCTTTCTTT. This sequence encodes CASSLDQGVEAFF.

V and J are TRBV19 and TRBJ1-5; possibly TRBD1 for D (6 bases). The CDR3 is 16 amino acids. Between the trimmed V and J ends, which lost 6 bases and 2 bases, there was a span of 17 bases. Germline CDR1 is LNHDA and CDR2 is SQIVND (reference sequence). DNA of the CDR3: TGTGCCAGTAGCTACCCAGGGGACGAGGGCAATCAGCCCCAGCATTTT. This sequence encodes CASSYPGDEGNQPQHF.

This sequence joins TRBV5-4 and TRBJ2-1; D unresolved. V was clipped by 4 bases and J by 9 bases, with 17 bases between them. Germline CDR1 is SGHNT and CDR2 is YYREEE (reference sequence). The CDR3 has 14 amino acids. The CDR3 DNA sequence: TGTGCCAGCAGCCGCCACTCGGTCCAAGCTGAGCAGTTCTTC. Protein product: CASSRHSVQAEQFF.

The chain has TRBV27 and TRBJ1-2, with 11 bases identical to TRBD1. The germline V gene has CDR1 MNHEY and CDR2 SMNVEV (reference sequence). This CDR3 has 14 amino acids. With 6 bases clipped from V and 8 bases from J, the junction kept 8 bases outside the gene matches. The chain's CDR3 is CASRLGQGAGGYTF. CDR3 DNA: TGTGCCAGCAGACTCGGACAGGGGGCGGGGGGCTACACCTTC.

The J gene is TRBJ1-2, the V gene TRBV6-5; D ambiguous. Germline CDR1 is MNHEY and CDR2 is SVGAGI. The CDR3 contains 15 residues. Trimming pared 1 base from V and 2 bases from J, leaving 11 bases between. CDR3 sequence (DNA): TGTGCCAGCAGTTACTTGTCCCGTCTAAACTATGGCTACACCTTC. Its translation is CASSYLSRLNYGYTF.

As DNA, the CDR3 is TGTGCCATCAGCCAGGGGACCGAGCAGTACTTC. The encoded protein is CAISQGTEQYF. This sequence joins TRBV10-3 and TRBJ2-7; possibly TRBD1 for D (6 bases). Germline CDR1 reads ENHRY; CDR2 reads SYGVKD. There are 11 residues in the CDR3. V was cut by 6 bases and J by 6 bases, with 9 bases left in between.

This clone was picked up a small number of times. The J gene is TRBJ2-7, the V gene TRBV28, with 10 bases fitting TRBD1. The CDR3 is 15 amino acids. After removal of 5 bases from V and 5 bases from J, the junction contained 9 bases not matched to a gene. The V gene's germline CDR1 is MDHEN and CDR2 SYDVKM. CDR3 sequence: CASSHQGTGADEQYF. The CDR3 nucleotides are TGTGCCAGCAGTCATCAAGGGACAGGGGCGGACGAGCAGTACTTC.

The CDR3, as DNA: TGTGCCAGCAGACAGTCGAGCGTAGGGACATACTACGAGCAGTACTTC. Translation gives CASRQSSVGTYYEQYF. The gene calls are TRBV6-6 and TRBJ2-7; D might be TRBD1 (6 bases). Looked up from germline, CDR1 is MNHNY and CDR2 is SVGAGI (reference sequence). CDR3 size: 16 residues. V dropped 6 bases and J dropped 3 bases, with 21 bases sitting between them.

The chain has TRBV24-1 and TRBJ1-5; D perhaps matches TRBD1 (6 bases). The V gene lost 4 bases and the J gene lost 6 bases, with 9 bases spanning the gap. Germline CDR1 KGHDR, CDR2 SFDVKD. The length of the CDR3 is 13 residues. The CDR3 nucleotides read TGTGCCACCAGTGAGAGAGGGGGTCAGCCCCAGCATTTT. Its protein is CATSERGGQPQHF.

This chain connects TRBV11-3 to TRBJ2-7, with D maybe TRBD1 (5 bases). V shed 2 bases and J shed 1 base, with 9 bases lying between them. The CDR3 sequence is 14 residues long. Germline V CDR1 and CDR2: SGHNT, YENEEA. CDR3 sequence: CASSLRGPSYEQYF. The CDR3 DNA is TGTGCCAGCAGCTTAAGGGGCCCTTCCTACGAGCAGTACTTC.